This T cell receptor beta chain stems from a study of technical replicates of blood from a handful of donors. Germline loops: CDR1 LNHNV, CDR2 YYDKDF (reference sequence). This CDR3 comprises 15 residues. The V end was cut by 0 bases, the J end by 3 bases, with 12 bases between. The data were produced by immunoSEQ multiplex PCR, yet TCRdb's version contains in-frame clones alone and is incomplete. The sample contains 75,000 or so clones, 95% of which appear only once. The TCR comes from a human donor in good health. Sequencing was carried out using T cells isolated from PBMCs. This chain uses TRBV15 with TRBJ2-7, with D unclear. This chain's CDR3 is CATSREGRGGYEQYF. CDR3 bases: TGTGCCACCAGCAGAGAGGGTAGAGGCGGCTACGAGCAGTACTTC.